Many counts were recorded for the clone carrying this TCR beta chain. This sample stems from a study of metastatic and nonmetastatic thyroid tumors. TCRdb re-called the PCR reads through MiXCR. The sample has some 15,000 clones, approximately 31% seen once. Patients were all untreated before their thyroid surgery. The receptor's source is a male donor with papillary thyroid cancer or a benign thyroid nodule (not recorded which). Some clones in this sample may be carry-over from other donors' samples. The sample taken for sequencing was tumor tissue.

CDR3 nucleotide sequence: TGTGCCAGCAGTCCGACAGAGTATAGCAATCAGCCCCAGCATTTT. Encoded protein: CASSPTEYSNQPQHF. The chain combines TRBV27 with TRBJ1-5, with a weak D call TRBD1 (5 bases). Germline assignment: CDR1 MNHEY and CDR2 SMNVEV (reference sequence). V lost 5 bases and J 0 bases, leaving 11 bases between the germline ends. There are 15 residues in the CDR3.